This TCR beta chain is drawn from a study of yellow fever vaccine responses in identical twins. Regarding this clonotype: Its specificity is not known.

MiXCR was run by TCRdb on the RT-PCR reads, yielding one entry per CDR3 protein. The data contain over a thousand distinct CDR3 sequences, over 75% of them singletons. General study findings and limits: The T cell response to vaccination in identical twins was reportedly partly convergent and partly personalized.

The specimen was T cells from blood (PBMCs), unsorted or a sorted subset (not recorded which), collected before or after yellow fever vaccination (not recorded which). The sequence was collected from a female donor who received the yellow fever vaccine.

CDR3 nucleotides: TGCGCCAGCAGTGTTGACAGGGTGGGCGGCTACACCTTC. As protein: CASSVDRVGGYTF. The chain couples TRBV10-1 to TRBJ1-2; 7 bases align to TRBD1. V shed 4 bases, J shed 8 bases, and the junction held 7 bases outside the gene matches. This CDR3 is 13 amino acids long. CDR1 is WNHNN and CDR2 is SYGVQD in the germline V gene (reference sequence).